The following is a T cell receptor (beta chain) sequence with its context. The source of the sample is a study of blood T cell repertoires in COVID-19. Turning to the study itself: Collection of acute and convalescent COVID-19 samples took place in the United States, Italy and Spain. The analysed material was cDNA or gDNA that came from T cells, B-cell-depleted T cells, or PBMCs.

The V and J ends lost 5 bases and 1 base respectively, with 9 bases between them. The CDR3 runs 13 residues. CDR1 PRHDT and CDR2 FYEKMQ come from the germline V gene (reference sequence). Measured with immunoSEQ multiplex PCR; TCRdb has only the in-frame clones, and not every one. Found here are some 200,000 clones, around nine tenths of them singletons; the top ten hold more than 4.5%. The origin of this receptor is a woman in her forties with acute or convalescent COVID-19. The sample comprised peripheral blood. The genes are TRBV13 and TRBJ2-7; TRBD1 is a possible D gene (5 bases). CDR3 DNA sequence: TGTGCCAGCAGCCCAGGACAATCCTACGAGCAGTACGTC. Translation gives CASSPGQSYEQYV.